The source of this T cell receptor beta chain is a study of T cells in Graves' hyperthyroidism and ophthalmopathy. Study overall: Peripheral blood specimens were obtained at initial diagnosis, prior to any treatment.

Study results and limitations: A model using 13 V-J features told ophthalmopathy apart from stable hyperthyroidism.

Amplification targeted TCR beta CDR3 regions from RNA transcripts. The HTBI primer set was used in a first-round RT-PCR of the TCR CDR3. TCRdb re-called the multiplex PCR reads with MiXCR, one entry per CDR3 protein. The table lists roughly 700,000 distinct CDR3 sequences, 15% to 20% of them singletons. This clonotype was picked up many times. What it binds is unknown. V lost 2 bases and J lost 0, with 16 bases in between. CDR3 length equals 17 residues. CDR1 and CDR2 (germline): SGHRS, YFSETQ. It was considered stable Graves' hyperthyroidism when ophthalmopathy did not progress within 18 months. Fresh peripheral blood, 10 ml, was the source of the PBMCs.

Sequenced: blood. The sequence came from a middle-aged man with Graves' hyperthyroidism. The V and J genes are TRBV5-1 and TRBJ2-3; D uncertain. This chain's CDR3 is CASSFLTIPHSTDTQYF. CDR3 nucleotide sequence: TGCGCCAGCAGCTTTTTGACCATACCTCATAGCACAGATACGCAGTATTTT.